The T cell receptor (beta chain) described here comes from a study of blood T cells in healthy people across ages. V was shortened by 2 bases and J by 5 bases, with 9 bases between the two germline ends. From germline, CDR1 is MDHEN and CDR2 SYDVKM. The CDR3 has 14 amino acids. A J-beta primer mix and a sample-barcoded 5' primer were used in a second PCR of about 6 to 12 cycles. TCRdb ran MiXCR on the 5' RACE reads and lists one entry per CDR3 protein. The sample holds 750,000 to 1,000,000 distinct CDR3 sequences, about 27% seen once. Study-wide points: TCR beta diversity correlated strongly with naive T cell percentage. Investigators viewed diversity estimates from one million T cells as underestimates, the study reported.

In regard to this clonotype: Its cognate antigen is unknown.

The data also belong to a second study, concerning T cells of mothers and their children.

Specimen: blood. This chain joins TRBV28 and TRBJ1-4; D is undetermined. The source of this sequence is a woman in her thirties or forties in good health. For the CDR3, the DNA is TGTGCCAGCAGTTTAGGGCAGCAGAATGAAAAACTGTTTTTT. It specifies CASSLGQQNEKLFF.